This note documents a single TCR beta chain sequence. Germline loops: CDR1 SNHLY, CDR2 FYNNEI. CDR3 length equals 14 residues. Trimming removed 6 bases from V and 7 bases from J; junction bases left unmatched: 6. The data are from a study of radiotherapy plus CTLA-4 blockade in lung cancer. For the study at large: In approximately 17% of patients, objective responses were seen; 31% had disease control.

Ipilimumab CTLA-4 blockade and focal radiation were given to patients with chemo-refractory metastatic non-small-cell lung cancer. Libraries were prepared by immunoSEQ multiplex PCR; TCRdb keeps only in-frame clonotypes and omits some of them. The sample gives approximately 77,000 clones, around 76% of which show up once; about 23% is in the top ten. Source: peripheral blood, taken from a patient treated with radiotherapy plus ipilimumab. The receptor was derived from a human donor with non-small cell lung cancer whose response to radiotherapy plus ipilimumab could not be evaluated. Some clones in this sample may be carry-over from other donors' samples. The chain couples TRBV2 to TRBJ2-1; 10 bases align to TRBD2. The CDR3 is CASSLLAGYNEQFF. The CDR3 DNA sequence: TGTGCCAGCAGCTTACTAGCGGGGTATAATGAGCAGTTCTTC. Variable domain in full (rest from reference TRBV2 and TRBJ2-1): EPEVTQTPSHQVTQMGQEVILRCVPISNHLYFYWYRQILGQKVEFLVSFYNNEISEKSEIFDDQFSVERPDGSNFTLKIRSTKLEDSAMYFCASSLLAGYNEQFFGPGTRLTVL.